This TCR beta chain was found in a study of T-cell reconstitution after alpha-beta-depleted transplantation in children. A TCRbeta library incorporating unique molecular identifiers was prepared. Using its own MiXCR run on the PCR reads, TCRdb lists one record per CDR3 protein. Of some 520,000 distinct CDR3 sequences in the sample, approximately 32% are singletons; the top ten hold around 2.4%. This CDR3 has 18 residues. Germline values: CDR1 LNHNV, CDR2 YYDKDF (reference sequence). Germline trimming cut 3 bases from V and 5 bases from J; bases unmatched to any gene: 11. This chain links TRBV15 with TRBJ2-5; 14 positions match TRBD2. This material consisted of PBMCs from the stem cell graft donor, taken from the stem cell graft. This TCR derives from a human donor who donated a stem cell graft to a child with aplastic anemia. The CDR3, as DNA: TGTGCCACCAGCAGCCTCAGTGGGACTAGCGGGAGTATGGAGACCCAGTACTTC. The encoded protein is CATSSLSGTSGSMETQYF.